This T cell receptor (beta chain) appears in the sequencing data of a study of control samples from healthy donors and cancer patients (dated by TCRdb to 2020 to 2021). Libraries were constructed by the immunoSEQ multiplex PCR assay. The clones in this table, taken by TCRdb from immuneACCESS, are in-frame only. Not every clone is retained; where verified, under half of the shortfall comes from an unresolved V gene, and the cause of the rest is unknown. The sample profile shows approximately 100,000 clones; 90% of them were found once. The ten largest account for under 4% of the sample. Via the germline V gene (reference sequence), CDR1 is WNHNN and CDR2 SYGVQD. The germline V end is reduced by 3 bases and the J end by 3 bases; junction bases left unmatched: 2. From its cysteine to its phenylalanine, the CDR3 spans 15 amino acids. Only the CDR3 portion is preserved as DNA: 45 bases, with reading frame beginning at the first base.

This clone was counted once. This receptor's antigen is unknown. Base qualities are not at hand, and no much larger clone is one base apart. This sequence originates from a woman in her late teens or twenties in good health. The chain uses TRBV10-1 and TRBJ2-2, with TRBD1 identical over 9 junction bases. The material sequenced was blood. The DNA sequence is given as TGCGCCAGCAGTGACGGGACAGGGTACACCGGGGAGCTGTTTTTT. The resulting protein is CASSDGTGYTGELFF.